The clone carrying this TCR beta chain has a count of ten or more. Its target is unknown. Other DNA sequences in the sample encode the same CDR3. In the authors' methods: CDR3 was compared across clinicopathological groups, and the resulting differences were used to build a distant-metastasis classifier for papillary thyroid cancer. TCRdb reanalyzed the PCR reads with MiXCR. TCRdb, not the authors, supplied the V and J calls. The sample contains tens of thousands of clones, about 32% of which appear only once. This record belongs to a study of metastatic and nonmetastatic thyroid tumors. Study-wide background: Comparative analysis of repertoires was undertaken across blood and tumor or nodule tissue obtained from malignant and benign thyroid patients. Study conclusions and caveats: According to reports, the diversity of TCR beta was significantly higher in malignant thyroid tumors than in benign nodules, and this held in both blood and tumor samples.

This CDR3 has 14 amino acids. Germline V lookup: CDR1 SGHTA, CDR2 FQGNSA. The V end lost 6 bases, the J end lost 3 bases, and 13 bases lay between the germline ends. Thyroid surgery took place with no prior treatment in any patient. The chain recombines TRBV7-2 with TRBJ2-3; a possible D gene is TRBD2 (6 bases). The sequencing sample was made of blood. The TCR originated in a female donor with papillary thyroid cancer or a benign thyroid nodule (not recorded which). Some clones in this sample may be carry-over from other donors' samples. The DNA of the CDR3 is TGTGCCAGCAGGGAGGGTATTGCGACAGATACGCAGTATTTT. This codes for CASREGIATDTQYF. The full variable domain, rest sourced from reference TRBV7-2 and TRBJ2-3, is GAGVSQSPSNKVTEKGKDVELRCDPISGHTALYWYRQSLGQGLEFLIYFQGNSAPDKSGLPSDRFSAERTGGSVSTLTIQRTQQEDSAVYLCASREGIATDTQYFGPGTRLTVL.